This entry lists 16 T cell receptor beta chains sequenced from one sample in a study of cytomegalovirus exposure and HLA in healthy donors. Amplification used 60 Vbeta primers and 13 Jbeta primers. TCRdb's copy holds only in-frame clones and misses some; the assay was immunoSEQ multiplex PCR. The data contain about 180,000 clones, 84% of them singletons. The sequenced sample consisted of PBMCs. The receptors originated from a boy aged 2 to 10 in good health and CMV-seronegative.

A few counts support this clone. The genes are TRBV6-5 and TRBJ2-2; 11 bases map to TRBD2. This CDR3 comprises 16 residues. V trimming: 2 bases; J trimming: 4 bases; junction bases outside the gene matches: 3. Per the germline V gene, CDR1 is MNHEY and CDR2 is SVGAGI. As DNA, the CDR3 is TGTGCCAGCAGTTACGGGCTAGCGGGAGGCACCGGGGAGCTGTTTTTT. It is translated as CASSYGLAGGTGELFF.

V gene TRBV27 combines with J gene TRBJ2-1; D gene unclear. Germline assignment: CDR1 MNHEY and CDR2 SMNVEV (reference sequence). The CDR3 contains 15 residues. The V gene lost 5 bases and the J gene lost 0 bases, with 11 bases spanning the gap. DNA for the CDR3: TGTGCCAGCAGTCCCGGCCGGAGCTCCTACAATGAGCAGTTCTTC. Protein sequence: CASSPGRSSYNEQFF.

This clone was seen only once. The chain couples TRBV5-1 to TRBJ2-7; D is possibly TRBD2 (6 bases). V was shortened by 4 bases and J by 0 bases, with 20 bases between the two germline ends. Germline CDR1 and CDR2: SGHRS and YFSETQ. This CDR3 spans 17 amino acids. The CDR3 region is CASSARESGFSSYEQYF. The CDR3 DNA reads TGCGCCAGCAGCGCCCGAGAAAGCGGGTTCAGCTCCTACGAGCAGTACTTC.

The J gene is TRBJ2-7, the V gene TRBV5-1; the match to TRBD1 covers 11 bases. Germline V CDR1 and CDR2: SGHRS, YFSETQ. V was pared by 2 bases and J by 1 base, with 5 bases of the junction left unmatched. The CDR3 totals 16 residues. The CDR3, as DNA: TGCGCCAGCAGCTTATATGGACAGGGGGCTTCCTACGAGCAGTACTTC. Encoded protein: CASSLYGQGASYEQYF.

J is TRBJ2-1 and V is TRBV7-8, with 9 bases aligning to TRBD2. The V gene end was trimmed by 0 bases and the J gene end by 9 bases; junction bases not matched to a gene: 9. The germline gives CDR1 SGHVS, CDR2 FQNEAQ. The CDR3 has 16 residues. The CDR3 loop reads CASSLALAGGDIEQFF. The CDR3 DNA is TGTGCCAGCAGCTTAGCACTAGCGGGCGGAGACATTGAGCAGTTCTTC.

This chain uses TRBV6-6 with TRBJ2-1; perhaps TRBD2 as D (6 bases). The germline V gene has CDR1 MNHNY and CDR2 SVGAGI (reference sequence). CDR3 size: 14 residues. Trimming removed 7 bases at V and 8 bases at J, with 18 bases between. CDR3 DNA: TGTGCCAGCAACAATCCGACTAGATGGTATGAGCAGTTCTTC. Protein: CASNNPTRWYEQFF.

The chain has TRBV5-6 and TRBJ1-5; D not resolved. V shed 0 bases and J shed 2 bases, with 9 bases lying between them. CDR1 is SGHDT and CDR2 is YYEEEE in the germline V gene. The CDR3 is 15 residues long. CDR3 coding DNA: TGTGCCAGCAGCTTGGCGGGGATTGGCAATCAGCCCCAGCATTTT. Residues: CASSLAGIGNQPQHF.

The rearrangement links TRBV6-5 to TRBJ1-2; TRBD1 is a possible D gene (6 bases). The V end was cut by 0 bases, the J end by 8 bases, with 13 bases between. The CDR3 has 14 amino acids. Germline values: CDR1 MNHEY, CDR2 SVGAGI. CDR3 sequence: CASSYSGGAGGYTF. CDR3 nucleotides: TGTGCCAGCAGTTACTCGGGGGGGGCGGGAGGCTACACCTTC.

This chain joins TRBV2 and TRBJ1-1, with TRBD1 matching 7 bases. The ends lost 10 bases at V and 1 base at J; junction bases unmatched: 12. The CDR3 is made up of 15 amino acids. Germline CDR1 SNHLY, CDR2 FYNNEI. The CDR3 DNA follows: TGTGCCACTACGAGGGGGCTAGAGAAGAACACTGAAGCTTTCTTT. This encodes CATTRGLEKNTEAFF.

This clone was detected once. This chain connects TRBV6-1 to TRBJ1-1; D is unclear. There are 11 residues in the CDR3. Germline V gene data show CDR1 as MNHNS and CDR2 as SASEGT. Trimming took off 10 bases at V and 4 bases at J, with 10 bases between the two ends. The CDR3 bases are TGTGCCATTGTGGAGAGCACTGAAGCTTTCTTT. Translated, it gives CAIVESTEAFF.

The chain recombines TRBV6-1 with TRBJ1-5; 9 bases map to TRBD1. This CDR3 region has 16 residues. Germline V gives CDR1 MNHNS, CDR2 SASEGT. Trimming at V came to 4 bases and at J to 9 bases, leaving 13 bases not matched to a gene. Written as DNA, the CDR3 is TGTGCCAGCAGTGCCCGGGACAGGGAACGCGGTTCGCCCCAGCATTTT. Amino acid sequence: CASSARDRERGSPQHF.

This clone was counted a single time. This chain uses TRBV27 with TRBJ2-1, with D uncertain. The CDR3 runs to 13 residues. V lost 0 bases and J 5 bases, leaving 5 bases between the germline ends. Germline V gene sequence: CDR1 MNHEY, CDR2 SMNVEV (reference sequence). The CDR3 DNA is TGTGCCAGCAGTTTATCCTTAAACAATGAGCAGTTCTTC. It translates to CASSLSLNNEQFF.

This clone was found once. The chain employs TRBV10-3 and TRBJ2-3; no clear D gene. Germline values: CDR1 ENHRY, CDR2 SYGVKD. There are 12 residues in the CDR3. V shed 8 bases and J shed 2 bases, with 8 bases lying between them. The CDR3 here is CAIGRPTDTQYF. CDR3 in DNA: TGTGCCATCGGGCGTCCCACAGATACGCAGTATTTT.

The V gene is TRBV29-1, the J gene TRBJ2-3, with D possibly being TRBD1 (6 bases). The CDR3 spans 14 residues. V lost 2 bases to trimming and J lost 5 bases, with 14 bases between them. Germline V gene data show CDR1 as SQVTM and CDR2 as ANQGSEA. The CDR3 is CSVEQGMGQDTQYF. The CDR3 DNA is TGCAGCGTTGAACAGGGTATGGGACAAGATACGCAGTATTTT.

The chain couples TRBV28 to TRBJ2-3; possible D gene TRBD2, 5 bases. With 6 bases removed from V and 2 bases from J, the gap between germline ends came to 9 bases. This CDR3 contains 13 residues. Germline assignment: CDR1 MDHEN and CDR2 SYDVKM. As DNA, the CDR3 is TGTGCCAGCAGGGAAGCGGCCACAGATACGCAGTATTTT. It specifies CASREAATDTQYF. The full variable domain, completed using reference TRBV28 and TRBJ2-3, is DVKVTQSSRYLVKRTGEKVFLECVQDMDHENMFWYRQDPGLGLRLIYFSYDVKMKEKGDIPEGYSVSREKKERFSLILESASTNQTSMYLCASREAATDTQYFGPGTRLTVL.

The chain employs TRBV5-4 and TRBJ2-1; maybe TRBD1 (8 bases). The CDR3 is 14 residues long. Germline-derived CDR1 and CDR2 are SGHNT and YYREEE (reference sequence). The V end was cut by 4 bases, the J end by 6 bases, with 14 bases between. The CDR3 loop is CASSPNRGGNEQFF. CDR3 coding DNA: TGTGCCAGCAGCCCAAACAGGGGGGGCAATGAGCAGTTCTTC.